A single sample gave rise to the 20 T cell receptor beta chains below, sequenced in a study of chemoradiotherapy in HPV16-positive cancers. Data came from immunoSEQ multiplex PCR; TCRdb stores just in-frame clones and leaves some out. The sample holds roughly 9,800 clones, approximately 70% seen once. The sample was acquired from a patient who underwent chemoradiotherapy. The receptors come from a human donor with HPV-associated anogenital cancer.

V and J are TRBV6-5 and TRBJ1-3; 8 bases are a match to TRBD1. Germline lookup yields CDR1 MNHEY and CDR2 SVGAGI. The J segment lost 2 bases and the V segment lost 6 bases, leaving 3 bases of the junction unmatched. This CDR3 has 14 amino acids. CDR3 sequence reads: CASSYRGTGNTIYF. In DNA form, the CDR3 reads TGTGCCAGCAGCTACAGGGGGACTGGAAACACCATATATTTT.

The sample holds one count of this clone. The chain recombines TRBV7-7 with TRBJ2-3; no reliable D call. Trimming took 2 bases from V and 2 from J, leaving 8 bases between them. The V gene's germline CDR1 is SSHAT and CDR2 FNYEAQ (reference sequence). The CDR3 covers 14 residues. Here the CDR3 reads CASSLLTPTDTQYF. The CDR3 DNA sequence: TGTGCCAGCAGCTTACTGACCCCCACAGATACGCAGTATTTT. Looking up the rest from reference TRBV7-7 and TRBJ2-3 gives the full variable domain: GAGVSQSPRYKVTKRGQDVTLRCDPISSHATLYWYQQALGQGPEFLTYFNYEAQPDKSGLPSDRFSAERPEGSISTLTIQRTEQRDSAMYRCASSLLTPTDTQYFGPGTRLTVL.

The CDR3 DNA is TGTGCCATCAGTGAGTTCACGGGGAACACCGGGGAGCTGTTTTTT. Translated, it gives CAISEFTGNTGELFF. This chain uses TRBV10-3 with TRBJ2-2; D gene unclear. V was pared by 1 base and J by 1 base, with 7 bases between. Germline V gives CDR1 ENHRY, CDR2 SYGVKD. The CDR3 extends over 15 amino acids.

This clone was picked up one time. This chain uses TRBV27 with TRBJ2-5; perhaps D is TRBD1 or TRBD2 (6 bases each). The DNA end is a closer match to TRBJ2-7, so the J assignment may be wrong. Germline V gene lookup returns CDR1 MNHEY and CDR2 SMNVEV (reference sequence). The CDR3 sequence is 14 residues long. CDR3 sequence: CASSQAGQGYEQYF. For the CDR3, the DNA is TGTGCCAGCAGTCAGGCGGGACAAGGCTACGAGCAGTACTTC.

CDR3 in amino acids: CASSLSSGGATDTQYF. The CDR3 DNA sequence: TGTGCCAGCAGTTTATCCAGCGGGGGGGCCACAGATACGCAGTATTTT. The genes are TRBV28 and TRBJ2-3; 10 positions agree with TRBD2. CDR1 is MDHEN, CDR2 SYDVKM, per germline. CDR3 length equals 16 residues. J was trimmed by 2 bases and V by 1 base; bases with no gene match: 3.

The chain recombines TRBV13 with TRBJ2-3; 8 bases fit TRBD2. With 4 bases clipped from V and 3 bases from J, the junction kept 12 bases outside the gene matches. CDR1 is PRHDT, CDR2 FYEKMQ, per germline (reference sequence). The length of the CDR3 is 17 residues. The CDR3 loop is CASSCSGELIRTDTQYF. CDR3 sequence (DNA): TGTGCCAGCAGCTGTAGCGGGGAACTCATACGGACAGATACGCAGTATTTT.

The rearrangement links TRBV7-2 to TRBJ2-3; 12 positions match TRBD2. This CDR3 is 15 amino acids long. Germline values: CDR1 SGHTA, CDR2 FQGNSA. The trim removed 5 bases at V and 4 bases at J, leaving 4 bases unmatched. The DNA of the CDR3 is TGTGCCAGCAGCCGACTAGCGGGGGTTGCAGATACGCAGTATTTT. The encoded protein is CASSRLAGVADTQYF.

A single count supports this clone. The chain couples TRBV5-1 to TRBJ2-2; D is possibly TRBD1 (6 bases). This CDR3 is built from 14 residues. Trimming stripped 5 bases from V and 0 bases from J, with 8 bases between. Germline lookup yields CDR1 SGHRS and CDR2 YFSETQ. The CDR3 region is CASRDRANTGELFF. In DNA, the CDR3 is TGCGCCAGCAGGGACAGAGCGAACACCGGGGAGCTGTTTTTT.

This clone appeared a few times. The J gene is TRBJ2-5, the V gene TRBV5-4, with a tentative D call TRBD2 (6 bases). The CDR3 has 12 amino acids. With 4 bases removed from V and 7 bases from J, the gap between germline ends came to 11 bases. Germline CDR1 and CDR2: SGHNT and YYREEE (reference sequence). The CDR3 DNA reads as TGTGCCAGCAGCCGACTAGATGCGACCCAGTACTTC. This encodes CASSRLDATQYF.

The chain joins TRBV18 to TRBJ1-2; D remains unclear. Trimming removed 3 bases at V and 5 bases at J, with 10 bases between. This CDR3 comprises 13 residues. From germline, CDR1 is KGHSH and CDR2 LQKENI. The CDR3 DNA is TGTGCCAGCTCACCGGAACAGAAGTATGGCTACACCTTC. It translates to CASSPEQKYGYTF.

The J gene is TRBJ2-1, the V gene TRBV4-1; the D is unclear. V was shortened by 0 bases and J by 3 bases, with 6 bases between the two germline ends. This CDR3 spans 14 amino acids. Germline CDR1 reads MGHRA; CDR2 reads YSYEKL. This CDR3 reads CASSQDQHYNEQFF. CDR3 nucleotide sequence: TGCGCCAGCAGCCAAGACCAACACTACAATGAGCAGTTCTTC.

The chain uses TRBV5-1 and TRBJ2-7; D may match TRBD1 or TRBD2 (5 bases each). The germline V gene has CDR1 SGHRS and CDR2 YFSETQ. The CDR3 has 16 residues. The V gene lost 2 bases and the J gene lost 0 bases, with 15 bases spanning the gap. CDR3 DNA: TGCGCCAGCAGCTTTTGGCTAGGGACGAACTCCTACGAGCAGTACTTC. This encodes CASSFWLGTNSYEQYF.

This clone showed up just a few times. CDR3 in amino acids: CASSSRQGSNYGYTF. DNA for the CDR3: TGTGCCAGCAGCTCACGACAGGGGTCTAACTATGGCTACACCTTC. The chain has TRBV7-2 and TRBJ1-2; 8 bases map to TRBD1. The germline V gene encodes CDR1 SGHTA and CDR2 FQGNSA. This CDR3 is 15 amino acids long. The J segment lost 0 bases and the V segment lost 4 bases, leaving 4 bases of the junction unmatched. Supplemented by reference TRBV7-2 and TRBJ1-2, the full variable domain reads GAGVSQSPSNKVTEKGKDVELRCDPISGHTALYWYRQSLGQGLEFLIYFQGNSAPDKSGLPSDRFSAERTGGSVSTLTIQRTQQEDSAVYLCASSSRQGSNYGYTFGSGTRLTVV.

V is TRBV15 and J is TRBJ2-1, with 7 positions matching TRBD2. The CDR3 has 16 residues. Germline-derived CDR1 and CDR2 are LNHNV and YYDKDF (reference sequence). V was clipped by 0 bases and J by 5 bases; unmatched bases: 7. CDR3 residues: CATSRDWGGGNNEQFF. Written as DNA, the CDR3 is TGTGCCACCAGCAGAGATTGGGGCGGGGGTAACAATGAGCAGTTCTTC.

This chain joins TRBV6-5 and TRBJ2-7; 8 bases map to TRBD1. The ends lost 8 bases at V and 5 bases at J; junction bases unmatched: 5. CDR3 length: 12 residues. Germline V gene lookup returns CDR1 MNHEY and CDR2 SVGAGI. CDR3 in DNA: TGTGCCAGCCAAAAACAGGGGGACGAGCAGTACTTC. Encoded protein: CASQKQGDEQYF.

V gene TRBV6-5 combines with J gene TRBJ1-1; the D is unclear. This CDR3 comprises 14 residues. Germline lookup yields CDR1 MNHEY and CDR2 SVGAGI. With 2 bases removed from V and 0 bases from J, the gap between germline ends came to 7 bases. The chain's CDR3 is CASSYLNMNTEAFF. The CDR3 bases are TGTGCCAGCAGTTACCTAAACATGAACACTGAAGCTTTCTTT.

V gene TRBV6-6 combines with J gene TRBJ1-3, with D possibly TRBD1 on 6 matching bases. This CDR3 is built from 16 residues. V was trimmed by 5 bases and J by 4 bases, leaving 18 bases between them. CDR1 and CDR2 (germline): MNHNY, SVGAGI (reference sequence). Here the CDR3 reads CASSTGFSSRGNTIYF. In DNA, the CDR3 is TGTGCCAGCAGTACAGGGTTTTCGTCTAGGGGAAACACCATATATTTT.

The chain recombines TRBV2 with TRBJ2-1; D may match TRBD1 or TRBD2 (5 bases each). The germline V gene encodes CDR1 SNHLY and CDR2 FYNNEI. This CDR3 has 14 amino acids. Trimming removed 2 bases at V and 2 bases at J, with 7 bases between. CDR3 residues: CASSERDPYNEQFF. CDR3 in DNA: TGTGCCAGCAGTGAACGGGACCCCTACAATGAGCAGTTCTTC.

The chain links TRBV9 to TRBJ2-1; 9 bases are shared with TRBD2. Germline assignment: CDR1 SGDLS and CDR2 YYNGEE. V gave up 0 bases and J gave up 5 bases; unmatched junction bases: 3. The CDR3 sequence is 15 residues long. CDR3 in DNA: TGTGCCAGCAGCGTAGGGGCGGGGGGGAACAATGAGCAGTTCTTC. Its protein product is CASSVGAGGNNEQFF.

V and J are TRBV30 and TRBJ2-7; D gene unclear. Germline V gives CDR1 GTSNPN, CDR2 SVGIG (reference sequence). This CDR3 has 13 residues. Trimming left V 3 bases short and J 0 bases short, with 9 bases between. CDR3 amino acids: CAWSAPSSYEQYF. As DNA, the CDR3 is TGTGCCTGGAGCGCCCCGAGCTCCTACGAGCAGTACTTC.